This TCR beta chain was sequenced for a study of blood T cell repertoires in COVID-19. Overall study: Sites in the United States, Italy and Spain provided acute and convalescent COVID-19 samples.

Trimming took 4 bases from V and 1 from J; bases not matched to a gene: 8. CDR1 SGHTA and CDR2 FQGNSA come from the germline V gene. The CDR3 consists of 17 residues. Assignment of participants to cohorts was predicated upon participant-reported clinical history. Original processing notes: Amplification from reference gene primers served as the basis for estimated nucleated cell counts. Repertoires were generated with immunoSEQ multiplex PCR, while TCRdb's copy carries only in-frame clones and drops some. V and J calls and clone size are copied from that table; D and trimming were computed from the DNA. The sample yields 160,000 or so clones, 81% seen once.

Sequencing was carried out using PBMCs or T cells enriched from blood (not recorded which). This chain uses TRBV7-2 with TRBJ2-3, with TRBD2 identical over 10 bases. This clonotype originated in a middle-aged woman with acute COVID-19. CDR3 nucleotides: TGTGCCAGCAGCTCCTCCCTAGCGGGAGTTGGCACAGATACGCAGTATTTT. It specifies CASSSSLAGVGTDTQYF.